These 10 T cell receptor beta chains were sequenced from one sample in a study of blood T cell repertoires in COVID-19. This table comes from immunoSEQ multiplex PCR, and its TCRdb copy is limited to in-frame clones, with some not included. The top ten clones hold approximately 23% of a sample with some 90,000 clones, about two thirds of them seen once. Sequencing used peripheral blood. The receptors derive from a woman in her sixties or seventies in a cohort sampled during active or convalescent COVID-19.

The chain is built from TRBV20-1 and TRBJ2-1; D might be TRBD2 (5 bases). Germline V lookup: CDR1 DFQATT, CDR2 SNEGSKA (reference sequence). V dropped 3 bases and J dropped 8 bases, with 11 bases sitting between them. The CDR3 has 12 amino acids. This CDR3 is CSASQRRDEQFF. In DNA, the CDR3 is TGCAGTGCTAGTCAACGGCGGGATGAGCAGTTCTTC.

The CDR3, as DNA: TGCGCCAGCAACTACGCGGGGACTAACACCGGGGAGCTGTTTTTT. This translates into CASNYAGTNTGELFF. V and J are TRBV10-2 and TRBJ2-2, with D maybe TRBD2 (6 bases). Per the germline V gene, CDR1 is WSHSY and CDR2 is SAAADI. V lost 7 bases and J lost 2, with 14 bases in between. The CDR3 is 15 residues long.

This clone was observed a handful of times. The chain links TRBV2 to TRBJ1-2; 10 bases fit TRBD1. The CDR3 contains 16 residues. The V gene's germline CDR1 is SNHLY and CDR2 FYNNEI. J gave up 7 bases and V 6 bases, and 14 bases lay outside the gene matches. CDR3 sequence reads: CASRMNRDRGRVGYTF. The CDR3 DNA is TGTGCCAGCAGGATGAACCGGGACAGGGGAAGAGTTGGCTACACCTTC. Full variable domain (remainder filled in from reference TRBV2 and TRBJ1-2): EPEVTQTPSHQVTQMGQEVILRCVPISNHLYFYWYRQILGQKVEFLVSFYNNEISEKSEIFDDQFSVERPDGSNFTLKIRSTKLEDSAMYFCASRMNRDRGRVGYTFGSGTRLTVV.

Only a few counts were recorded for this clone. The chain combines TRBV4-3 with TRBJ1-4; D is undetermined. The V end was cut by 4 bases, the J end by 8 bases, with 11 bases between. The CDR3 totals 13 residues. Germline assignment: CDR1 LGHNA and CDR2 YSLEER. DNA of the CDR3: TGCGCCAGCAGCCGAGCCGGTCGGGAAAAACTGTTTTTT. This encodes CASSRAGREKLFF.

The rearrangement joins TRBV2 to TRBJ1-6, with TRBD1 matching 7 bases. Looked up from germline, CDR1 is SNHLY and CDR2 is FYNNEI. J lost 9 bases, V lost 6 bases, and 14 bases had no gene match. The length of the CDR3 is 16 residues. CDR3 DNA sequence: TGTGCCAGCAGCGCAACTAACAGGGGCGGTGGTTCACCCCTCCACTTT. Translation: CASSATNRGGGSPLHF.

This chain joins TRBV5-5 and TRBJ2-5; perhaps TRBD2 as D (5 bases). V gave up 4 bases and J gave up 5 bases, with 15 bases separating them. This CDR3 has 14 amino acids. Germline V gene lookup returns CDR1 SGHKS and CDR2 YYEKEE (reference sequence). This CDR3 is CASSKEVGSETQYF. CDR3 DNA sequence: TGTGCCAGCAGCAAGGAGGTGGGTTCCGAGACCCAGTACTTC.

The V and J genes are TRBV5-1 and TRBJ1-4; possibly TRBD1 for D (5 bases). Germline CDR1 is SGHRS and CDR2 is YFSETQ. CDR3 length: 13 residues. V lost 3 bases, J lost 5 bases, and 8 bases lay in between. CDR3 nucleotides: TGCGCCAGCAGCTCCCCAGGGAATGAAAAACTGTTTTTT. Protein product: CASSSPGNEKLFF. Variable domain in full (rest from reference TRBV5-1 and TRBJ1-4): KAGVTQTPRYLIKTRGQQVTLSCSPISGHRSVSWYQQTPGQGLQFLFEYFSETQRNKGNFPGRFSGRQFSNSRSEMNVSTLELGDSALYLCASSSPGNEKLFFGSGTQLSVL.

The genes are TRBV9 and TRBJ2-7; D ambiguous. V was trimmed by 0 bases and J by 4 bases, leaving 11 bases between them. CDR1 is SGDLS, CDR2 YYNGEE, per germline. The CDR3 is 14 residues long. This CDR3 is CASSVAPTVYEQYF. For the CDR3, the DNA is TGTGCCAGCAGCGTAGCTCCCACAGTGTACGAGCAGTACTTC.

The gene calls are TRBV5-1 and TRBJ2-1; 7 nucleotides line up with TRBD2. This CDR3 is built from 13 residues. In germline, CDR1 is SGHRS, CDR2 YFSETQ. The trim removed 4 bases at V and 5 bases at J, leaving 3 bases unmatched. Here the CDR3 DNA reads TGCGCCAGCAGCAGCGGGGCCAACAATGAGCAGTTCTTC. It yields the protein CASSSGANNEQFF. Using reference TRBV5-1 and TRBJ2-1 for the parts outside the CDR3, the full variable domain is KAGVTQTPRYLIKTRGQQVTLSCSPISGHRSVSWYQQTPGQGLQFLFEYFSETQRNKGNFPGRFSGRQFSNSRSEMNVSTLELGDSALYLCASSSGANNEQFFGPGTRLTVL.

This chain uses TRBV7-2 with TRBJ2-1, with unresolved D. In germline, CDR1 is SGHTA, CDR2 FQGNSA. This CDR3 is 16 amino acids long. V shed 1 base and J shed 4 bases, with 14 bases lying between them. CDR3 in amino acids: CASSLVSGLGYNEQFF. CDR3 in DNA: TGTGCCAGCAGCTTAGTTTCCGGGTTGGGTTACAATGAGCAGTTCTTC.